This is a list of T cell receptor beta chains from one sample in a study of identical twins. TCRdb analysed the 5' RACE reads with MiXCR anew, one entry per CDR3 protein. The sample has 540,000 or so distinct CDR3 sequences; about 20% are singletons. These data are also associated with another study on yellow fever vaccine responses in identical twins.

The sample consisted of CD4+ T cells sorted from blood. These receptors were taken from a woman aged 18-29 years in good health. CDR3s include the opening cysteine and the closing phenylalanine or tryptophan. A D gene is named only where the DNA matches it firmly. Not all rows give a size; the values are once, few, many and, for expanded clones, a class.

length,V,J,D,size,CDR3,DNA
14,TRBV2,TRBJ2-1,TRBD2,NA,CASTMGLAGNEQFF,TGTGCCAGCACCATGGGACTAGCGGGAAATGAGCAGTTCTTC
16,TRBV7-6,TRBJ2-1,TRBD2,few,CASSLGLAGGDHEQFF,TGTGCCAGCAGCTTGGGACTAGCGGGAGGCGACCATGAGCAGTTCTTC
16,TRBV20-1,TRBJ2-1,TRBD2,NA,CSARDRRTSGLYEQFF,TGCAGTGCTAGAGACCGGAGGACTAGCGGGTTGTATGAGCAGTTCTTC
15,TRBV28,TRBJ2-3,TRBD2,few,CASPPSSGGRDTQYF,TGTGCCAGCCCGCCTTCTAGCGGGGGAAGAGATACGCAGTATTTT
13,TRBV5-1,TRBJ2-5,NA,few,CASSPDIGETQYF,TGCGCCAGCAGCCCGGATATTGGGGAGACCCAGTACTTC
16,TRBV10-3,TRBJ2-1,NA,NA,CAISETRELRRNEQFF,TGTGCCATCAGTGAAACTAGGGAATTGAGGCGAAATGAGCAGTTCTTC
15,TRBV12-3/TRBV12-4,TRBJ2-7,TRBD2,NA,CASRPTSGKAYEQYF,TGTGCCAGCAGACCCACTAGCGGGAAGGCCTACGAGCAGTACTTC
14,TRBV2,TRBJ1-2,NA,few,CASSRDTSNYGYTF,TGTGCCAGCAGTAGGGACACCTCTAACTATGGCTACACCTTC
15,TRBV11-2,TRBJ2-3,NA,NA,CASSLGSYIVDTQYF,TGTGCCAGCAGCTTAGGTAGCTACATTGTAGATACGCAGTATTTT
15,TRBV5-1,TRBJ2-2,NA,few,CASSSRRGNTGELFF,TGCGCCAGCAGCTCCAGGCGGGGAAACACCGGGGAGCTGTTTTTT
14,TRBV12-3/TRBV12-4,TRBJ1-2,NA,few,CASSLGRNPYGYTF,TGTGCCAGCAGTCTAGGGAGGAATCCGTATGGCTACACCTTC
14,TRBV11-2,TRBJ2-5,NA,few,CASRLGAFQETQYF,TGTGCCAGCAGACTGGGAGCGTTCCAAGAGACCCAGTACTTC
15,TRBV3-1,TRBJ2-1,TRBD2,few,CASSQGGGRRNEQFF,TGTGCCAGCAGCCAAGGGGGCGGGAGGAGGAATGAGCAGTTCTTC
17,TRBV6-1,TRBJ2-5,NA,NA,CASSDPRQGGGQETQYF,TGTGCCAGCAGTGATCCTCGACAGGGCGGGGGCCAAGAGACCCAGTACTTC
15,TRBV19,TRBJ2-7,TRBD1,few,CASSSGQGKIYEQYF,TGTGCCAGTAGTAGCGGACAGGGGAAGATCTACGAGCAGTACTTC
16,TRBV7-9,TRBJ2-5,TRBD1,NA,CASSLEWDRAVETQYF,TGTGCCAGCAGCTTAGAATGGGACAGGGCAGTGGAGACCCAGTACTTC
16,TRBV3-1,TRBJ1-1,NA,NA,CASSQYFGTPNTEAFF,TGTGCCAGCAGCCAATATTTTGGGACACCTAACACTGAAGCTTTCTTT
13,TRBV5-5,TRBJ2-1,NA,NA,CASSSHGDNEQFF,TGTGCCAGCAGCAGTCACGGGGACAATGAGCAGTTCTTC
19,TRBV15,TRBJ2-1,TRBD2,NA,CATSRVGLAGGNSYNEQFF,TGTGCCACCAGCAGAGTAGGACTAGCGGGGGGGAACTCCTACAATGAGCAGTTCTTC
16,TRBV3-1,TRBJ2-7,NA,few,CASSLVGAGGNYEQYF,TGTGCCAGCAGCCTGGTAGGAGCGGGCGGGAACTACGAGCAGTACTTC
14,TRBV21-1,TRBJ2-1,NA,NA,CASSNTAPRPGQFF,TGTGCCAGCAGCAATACCGCCCCGAGGCCTGGGCAGTTCTTC
14,TRBV9,TRBJ2-2,TRBD1,NA,CASGQGAGTGELFF,TGTGCCAGCGGACAGGGGGCCGGCACCGGGGAGCTGTTTTTT
13,TRBV19,TRBJ2-5,NA,NA,CASSVRLVETQYF,TGTGCCAGTAGTGTTCGACTAGTTGAGACCCAGTACTTC
13,TRBV27,TRBJ2-2,NA,many,CASSPGLTGELFF,TGTGCCAGCAGCCCAGGACTCACCGGGGAGCTGTTTTTT
17,TRBV7-8,TRBJ2-2,TRBD1,NA,CASSLLVTGRNTGELFF,TGTGCCAGCAGCTTACTAGTGACAGGGAGGAACACCGGGGAGCTGTTTTTT
16,TRBV27,TRBJ1-1,NA,NA,CASSLVSGTRDTEAFF,TGTGCCAGCAGTTTAGTTTCGGGAACTAGAGATACTGAAGCTTTCTTT
14,TRBV5-1,TRBJ2-5,NA,many,CASSLSGDRETQYF,TGCGCCAGCAGCTTATCCGGGGACCGGGAGACCCAGTACTTC
14,TRBV4-1,TRBJ1-6,NA,NA,CASSQDPYNSPLHF,TGCGCCAGCAGCCAAGATCCTTATAATTCACCCCTCCACTTT
15,TRBV28,TRBJ2-3,NA,NA,CATNSRGRRADTQYF,TGTGCCACCAATTCAAGGGGGAGAAGGGCAGATACGCAGTATTTT
13,TRBV20-1,TRBJ2-7,NA,NA,CSARPGTSYEQYF,TGCAGTGCTAGGCCCGGGACTTCCTACGAGCAGTACTTC
12,TRBV3-1,TRBJ2-2,NA,few,CASSHGTGELFF,TGTGCCAGCAGCCATGGGACCGGGGAGCTGTTTTTT
14,TRBV12-3/TRBV12-4,TRBJ2-3,NA,NA,CASSLAIQRDTQYF,TGTGCCAGCAGTTTAGCAATCCAGAGAGATACGCAGTATTTT
13,TRBV3-1,TRBJ1-5,NA,NA,CASSPAGNQPQHF,TGTGCCAGCAGCCCGGCGGGGAATCAGCCCCAGCATTTT
15,TRBV20-1,TRBJ2-1,NA,NA,CSAENPESPYNEQFF,TGCAGTGCCGAGAACCCGGAGTCCCCCTACAATGAGCAGTTCTTC
16,TRBV21-1,TRBJ2-7,NA,few,CASSKVCSGSSYEQYF,TGTGCCAGCAGCAAAGTCTGTAGCGGGAGCTCCTACGAGCAGTACTTC
16,TRBV3-1,TRBJ2-3,TRBD2,NA,CASSQVTSGRAGTQYF,TGTGCCAGCAGCCAAGTGACTAGCGGGAGAGCTGGTACGCAGTATTTT
14,TRBV28,TRBJ1-4,NA,few,CASSPGTRREKLFF,TGTGCCAGCAGTCCGGGGACTAGAAGGGAAAAACTGTTTTTT
15,TRBV18,TRBJ2-3,TRBD2,few,CASSPASGGSDTQYF,TGTGCCAGCTCACCGGCTAGCGGGGGGTCAGATACGCAGTATTTT
11,TRBV2,TRBJ1-4,NA,NA,CASSVGQELFF,TGTGCCAGCAGTGTGGGACAAGAACTGTTTTTT
16,TRBV7-9,TRBJ2-2,NA,few,CASSLDALTYTGELFF,TGTGCCAGCAGCTTAGATGCCTTGACATACACCGGGGAGCTGTTTTTT
15,TRBV28,TRBJ2-7,TRBD2,few,CASSTLTSGRFEQYF,TGTGCCAGCAGTACCTTGACTAGCGGGAGGTTCGAGCAGTACTTC
14,TRBV20-1,TRBJ2-1,TRBD2,few,CSARVAGSSNEQFF,TGCAGTGCTAGGGTAGCGGGATCTAGCAATGAGCAGTTCTTC
17,TRBV14,TRBJ2-1,TRBD1,few,CASSPTTGGKSYNEQFF,TGTGCCAGCAGCCCAACTACAGGGGGCAAGTCCTACAATGAGCAGTTCTTC
14,TRBV15,TRBJ2-1,NA,few,CAAGRSGPYNEQFF,TGTGCCGCCGGACGCTCAGGTCCCTACAATGAGCAGTTCTTC
13,TRBV6-1,TRBJ1-4,NA,NA,CACAGQGQRKLFF,TGTGCCTGCGCGGGACAAGGGCAGAGAAAACTGTTTTTT
15,TRBV7-9,TRBJ2-1,NA,NA,CASSFLRGIGNEQFF,TGTGCCAGCAGCTTTCTCCGGGGTATTGGGAATGAGCAGTTCTTC
14,TRBV20-1,TRBJ2-2,NA,NA,CSASFGAGTGELFF,TGCAGTGCTAGTTTCGGGGCAGGGACCGGGGAGCTGTTTTTT
16,TRBV4-1,TRBJ2-3,TRBD2,once,CASSQEVGSGADTQYF,TGCGCCAGCAGCCAAGAGGTAGGAAGCGGGGCGGATACGCAGTATTTT
14,TRBV27,TRBJ2-1,NA,NA,CASSIPGSYNEQFF,TGTGCCAGCAGTATCCCAGGGTCCTACAATGAGCAGTTCTTC
13,TRBV20-1,TRBJ2-4,NA,many,CSARRGGENIQYF,TGCAGTGCTAGAAGGGGAGGAGAAAACATTCAGTACTTC
14,TRBV7-9,TRBJ1-2,TRBD1,NA,CASSPPGGSGGYTF,TGTGCCAGCAGCCCCCCAGGGGGCTCGGGTGGCTACACCTTC
16,TRBV14,TRBJ2-1,NA,NA,CASSQGYRGGYNEQFF,TGTGCCAGCAGCCAAGGGTACAGGGGGGGGTACAATGAGCAGTTCTTC
21,TRBV5-1,TRBJ1-4,NA,NA,CAATTSAVKSVSKAYAVKLFF,TGCGCCGCAACCACTTCCGCTGTCAAGTCCGTCTCAAAGGCTTACGCGGTAAAACTGTTTTTT
12,TRBV20-1,TRBJ2-7,NA,NA,CSATTRSYEQYF,TGCAGTGCGACGACTAGGTCCTACGAGCAGTACTTC
16,TRBV7-8,TRBJ1-4,TRBD1,NA,CASSLPTRGANEKLFF,TGTGCCAGCAGCCTACCGACCAGGGGGGCTAATGAAAAACTGTTTTTT
14,TRBV5-1,TRBJ2-2,NA,few,CASSGALNTGELFF,TGCGCCAGCAGCGGGGCTTTGAACACCGGGGAGCTGTTTTTT
11,TRBV12-3/TRBV12-4,TRBJ2-1,NA,few,CASRLVGEQFF,TGTGCCAGCAGACTTGTGGGTGAGCAGTTCTTC